Following are 20 T cell receptor beta chains from one sample sequenced in a study of beta chain features in type 1 diabetes. Reverse transcribing all isolated RNA meant expressed TCRB transcripts were sequenced. The data were produced by immunoSEQ multiplex PCR, yet TCRdb's version contains in-frame clones alone and is incomplete. This table holds about 240,000 clones, 14% found once. Antigens of these TCRs are unknown. Study results and caveats: TCRB CDR3 length was moderately but significantly reduced in all four CD4+ subsets of Type 1 diabetes patients.

Sequenced: naive CD4+ T cells from blood. The receptor set was obtained from a man aged 30-40 years with type 1 diabetes.

In this sample, this clone turned up a few times. The chain is built from TRBV2 and TRBJ1-1; D gene uncertain. This CDR3 has 12 amino acids. The germline V gene has CDR1 SNHLY and CDR2 FYNNEI. The ends were cut back, 4 bases at V and 1 base at J, with 4 bases in the middle. The CDR3 loop reads CASSVSNTEAFF. CDR3 in DNA: TGTGCCAGCAGTGTATCGAACACTGAAGCTTTCTTT.

This clone was seen a few times. The sample has other DNA sequences that encode this CDR3 too. The CDR3 reads CSVVGQGSYEQYF. In DNA, the CDR3 is TGCAGCGTTGTAGGGCAGGGTTCCTACGAGCAGTACTTC. This chain uses TRBV29-1 with TRBJ2-7; D might be TRBD1 (5 bases). Trimming took off 4 bases at V and 1 base at J, with 11 bases between the two ends. The CDR3 contains 13 residues. Germline V gene sequence: CDR1 SQVTM, CDR2 ANQGSEA.

This clone turned up a few times. The chain couples TRBV6-1 to TRBJ1-6; D possibly corresponds to TRBD1 (5 bases). Trimming cost V 2 bases and J 5 bases, with 10 bases left between them. The CDR3 covers 15 residues. From germline, CDR1 is MNHNS and CDR2 SASEGT. Written as DNA, the CDR3 is TGTGCCAGCAGTGAAAGTAGACAGAATAATTCACCCCTCCACTTT. The encoded protein is CASSESRQNNSPLHF.

The V and J genes are TRBV30 and TRBJ1-4, with D perhaps matching TRBD1 (6 bases). Trimming took 5 bases from V and 4 from J, leaving 14 bases between them. CDR3 length: 14 residues. Germline CDR1 reads GTSNPN; CDR2 reads SVGIG (reference sequence). CDR3 nucleotides: TGTGCCTGGCGCGAGGACAGAATTAATGAAAAACTGTTTTTT. Protein sequence: CAWREDRINEKLFF.

The rearrangement joins TRBV2 to TRBJ1-5; D unresolved. The CDR3 loop spans 14 amino acids. Trimming cost V 7 bases and J 2 bases, with 12 bases left between them. CDR1 is SNHLY, CDR2 FYNNEI, per germline. In DNA form, the CDR3 reads TGTGCCAGCATGGAGGTTACGGGCAATCAGCCCCAGCATTTT. Its protein is CASMEVTGNQPQHF. The full variable domain, its missing parts supplied by reference TRBV2 and TRBJ1-5, is EPEVTQTPSHQVTQMGQEVILRCVPISNHLYFYWYRQILGQKVEFLVSFYNNEISEKSEIFDDQFSVERPDGSNFTLKIRSTKLEDSAMYFCASMEVTGNQPQHFGDGTRLSIL.

The table lists this clone with a few counts. CDR3 DNA sequence: TGTGCCAGCAGCGTCGGGGACAGGGGAGACACCGGGGAGCTGTTTTTT. Translation gives CASSVGDRGDTGELFF. The V gene is TRBV9, the J gene TRBJ2-2; 10 bases fit TRBD1. Germline CDR1 SGDLS, CDR2 YYNGEE. V trimming: 2 bases; J trimming: 3 bases; junction bases outside the gene matches: 4. The CDR3 is 16 amino acids. The full variable domain, with the rest looked up from reference TRBV9 and TRBJ2-2, is DSGVTQTPKHLITATGQRVTLRCSPRSGDLSVYWYQQSLDQGLQFLIQYYNGEERAKGNILERFSAQQFPDLHSELNLSSLELGDSALYFCASSVGDRGDTGELFFGEGSRLTVL.

The chain combines TRBV30 with TRBJ2-7; 11 bases line up with TRBD2. Losses at the gene ends were 0 bases for V and 2 bases for J; bases not matched to a gene: 3. The germline gives CDR1 GTSNPN, CDR2 SVGIG (reference sequence). This CDR3 is 15 amino acids long. The CDR3 nucleotides are TGTGCCTGGAGTGTAACTAGCGGGGGTCCCTACGAGCAGTACTTC. Amino acids: CAWSVTSGGPYEQYF.

In the case of this clone: Other DNA sequences of this sample code for an identical CDR3. CDR3 DNA: TGTGCCAGCAGCGCAGGGTACGAGCAGTACTTC. It codes for CASSAGYEQYF. The chain is built from TRBV2 and TRBJ2-7, with D tentatively TRBD1 (5 bases). The CDR3 is made up of 11 amino acids. Germline values: CDR1 SNHLY, CDR2 FYNNEI. The ends were cut back, 6 bases at V and 4 bases at J, with 7 bases in the middle.

This clone was counted a few times. This sequence joins TRBV19 and TRBJ1-2; D ambiguous. The CDR3 consists of 14 residues. Trimming shortened V by 5 bases and J by 7 bases, and 17 bases separated the two germline ends. CDR1 is LNHDA, CDR2 SQIVND, per germline (reference sequence). CDR3 coding DNA: TGTGCCAGTAGTGTCGACACCCGCCGGGGTGGCTACACCTTC. It is translated as CASSVDTRRGGYTF. Looking up the rest from reference TRBV19 and TRBJ1-2 gives the full variable domain: DGGITQSPKYLFRKEGQNVTLSCEQNLNHDAMYWYRQDPGQGLRLIYYSQIVNDFQKGDIAEGYSVSREKKESFPLTVTSAQKNPTAFYLCASSVDTRRGGYTFGSGTRLTVV.

The table lists this clone with a few counts. V and J are TRBV6-5 and TRBJ2-1; the match to TRBD2 covers 7 bases. CDR1 MNHEY and CDR2 SVGAGI come from the germline V gene. Unmatched junction bases numbered 3, after V lost 7 bases and J lost 9 bases. The CDR3 sequence is 11 residues long. The CDR3 nucleotides are TGTGCCAGCATCGGGACTACTGAGCAGTTCTTC. It yields the protein CASIGTTEQFF.

The chain's CDR3 is CASSQDRLWTGNHEQYF. The CDR3 coding sequence is TGCGCCAGCAGCCAAGATAGGTTGTGGACAGGGAACCACGAGCAGTACTTC. The chain is built from TRBV4-1 and TRBJ2-7; 8 nucleotides align to TRBD1. This CDR3 spans 17 amino acids. Trimming removed 0 bases from V and 5 bases from J; junction bases left unmatched: 12. Germline V gene lookup returns CDR1 MGHRA and CDR2 YSYEKL.

This rearrangement joins TRBV25-1 to TRBJ2-5; 7 bases are shared with TRBD1. CDR1 MGHDK and CDR2 SYGVNS come from the germline V gene. V dropped 4 bases and J dropped 5; count of bases not matched to a gene: 16. The CDR3 loop spans 17 amino acids. The CDR3 nucleotides are TGTGCCAGCAGTGTTTCCAGACAGGGCCTGTCGGTGGAGACCCAGTACTTC. This gives the protein CASSVSRQGLSVETQYF.

The genes are TRBV5-1 and TRBJ1-6, with D unclear. The V end was cut by 7 bases, the J end by 5 bases, with 7 bases between. In germline, CDR1 is SGHRS, CDR2 YFSETQ. The CDR3 consists of 12 residues. The DNA of the CDR3 is TGCGCCAGCGCCGGGGATAATTCACCCCTCCACTTT. Translated: CASAGDNSPLHF.

This clone was seen a handful of times. The chain carries TRBV19 and TRBJ2-5; 9 nucleotides match TRBD1. The CDR3 has 13 residues. Germline V gene sequence: CDR1 LNHDA, CDR2 SQIVND (reference sequence). After removal of 8 bases from V and 3 bases from J, the junction contained 4 bases not matched to a gene. CDR3 amino acids: CASGRDREETQYF. The CDR3 DNA is TGTGCCAGTGGCCGGGACAGGGAAGAGACCCAGTACTTC.

There are a few counts of this clone. J is TRBJ2-1 and V is TRBV27; TRBD2 matches at 9 bases. CDR3 size: 16 residues. Germline V gene lookup returns CDR1 MNHEY and CDR2 SMNVEV (reference sequence). The V gene end was trimmed by 2 bases and the J gene end by 2 bases; junction bases not matched to a gene: 4. CDR3: CASSLGAGGTYNEQFF. DNA of the CDR3: TGTGCCAGCAGTTTAGGTGCGGGGGGGACCTACAATGAGCAGTTCTTC.

The table lists this clone with a few counts. This rearrangement joins TRBV15 to TRBJ2-1; D perhaps matches TRBD1 (6 bases). Trimming removed 7 bases at V and 0 bases at J, with 16 bases between. Germline lookup yields CDR1 LNHNV and CDR2 YYDKDF (reference sequence). The CDR3 is made up of 16 amino acids. This CDR3 reads CATTPQGFSSYNEQFF. CDR3 bases: TGTGCCACCACCCCTCAGGGGTTCAGCTCCTACAATGAGCAGTTCTTC.

This clone was counted a few times. The chain couples TRBV10-2 to TRBJ1-1, with 8 positions matching TRBD1. There are 12 residues in the CDR3. CDR1 and CDR2 from the germline V gene are WSHSY and SAAADI. V lost 6 bases, J lost 8 bases, and 5 bases stayed unmatched. This chain's CDR3 is CASSERDREAFF. CDR3 in DNA: TGCGCCAGCAGCGAACGGGACAGGGAAGCTTTCTTT.

The rearrangement joins TRBV27 to TRBJ1-2; 8 bases agree with TRBD1. The CDR3 runs 14 residues. Germline V CDR1 and CDR2: MNHEY, SMNVEV (reference sequence). Germline trimming cut 4 bases from V and 4 bases from J; bases unmatched to any gene: 5. CDR3 nucleotide sequence: TGTGCCAGCAGTTCCTCTACAGGGGGCTATGGCTACACCTTC. Its protein product is CASSSSTGGYGYTF.

A few counts support this clone. Other DNA sequences in the same sample also yield this CDR3. The chain recombines TRBV5-1 with TRBJ1-1; D is undetermined. The germline CDR1 and CDR2 sequences are SGHRS and YFSETQ. The CDR3 totals 14 residues. V dropped 0 bases and J dropped 1 base, with 7 bases sitting between them. For the CDR3, the DNA is TGCGCCAGCAGCTTGGCCGCAGGGAACACTGAAGCTTTCTTT. This sequence encodes CASSLAAGNTEAFF.

This clone has more than one count but fewer than ten. J is TRBJ2-7 and V is TRBV5-1; 7 nucleotides line up with TRBD1. CDR1 and CDR2 from the germline V gene are SGHRS and YFSETQ. Trimming cost V 0 bases and J 2 bases; bases outside gene matches: 5. This CDR3 region has 15 residues. The CDR3 DNA follows: TGCGCCAGCAGCTTGGCCCTGACAGGGCCCTACGAGCAGTACTTC. Its protein is CASSLALTGPYEQYF. The whole variable domain, remainder taken from reference TRBV5-1 and TRBJ2-7, is KAGVTQTPRYLIKTRGQQVTLSCSPISGHRSVSWYQQTPGQGLQFLFEYFSETQRNKGNFPGRFSGRQFSNSRSEMNVSTLELGDSALYLCASSLALTGPYEQYFGPGTRLTVT.